Following are 10 T cell receptor beta chains from one sample sequenced in a study of brain T cells in children with intractable seizures. The repertoire was sequenced with immunoSEQ multiplex PCR; TCRdb's copy has only in-frame clones and lacks some. The data contain about 340,000 clones, about 93% of them seen just once; the ten biggest clones take up 5% to 7%. The time point here: blood from clinic visit 5 months post-surgery; TSC patient then seizure free. The material was peripheral blood, obtained approximately 5 months after surgery. Receptor source: a boy younger than two with tuberous sclerosis and intractable seizures.

The chain has TRBV5-6 and TRBJ2-7; D is possibly TRBD1 (5 bases). V was clipped by 4 bases and J by 6 bases, with 11 bases between them. CDR3 size: 12 residues. Germline values: CDR1 SGHDT, CDR2 YYEEEE. The CDR3 reads CASSPGQGEQYF. CDR3 coding DNA: TGTGCCAGCAGCCCAGGGCAGGGCGAGCAGTACTTC.

This sequence joins TRBV15 and TRBJ2-1; D might be TRBD1 (6 bases). The V and J ends lost 1 base and 7 bases respectively, with 11 bases between them. This CDR3 region has 14 residues. Germline CDR1 reads LNHNV; CDR2 reads YYDKDF (reference sequence). For the CDR3, the DNA is TGTGCCACCAGCAGAGCCAGGGGAACAAATGAGCAGTTCTTC. Its translation: CATSRARGTNEQFF.

The CDR3 region is CASSLGRDRVNEQYF. CDR3 sequence (DNA): TGTGCCAGCAGCTTAGGGAGGGACAGGGTCAACGAGCAGTACTTC. The J gene is TRBJ2-7, the V gene TRBV7-9, with 9 positions matching TRBD1. The trim removed 1 base at V and 5 bases at J, leaving 6 bases unmatched. This CDR3 region has 15 residues. Germline V gene sequence: CDR1 SEHNR, CDR2 FQNEAQ (reference sequence).

The chain links TRBV9 to TRBJ1-3; D ambiguous. The CDR3 runs 14 residues. The germline CDR1 and CDR2 sequences are SGDLS and YYNGEE. V shed 0 bases and J shed 0 bases, with 4 bases lying between them. In DNA form, the CDR3 reads TGTGCCAGCAGCGTAGACGGCTCTGGAAACACCATATATTTT. This sequence encodes CASSVDGSGNTIYF.

To note about this clone: This specimen includes other DNA sequences encoding the same CDR3. The rearrangement uses TRBV7-9 and TRBJ2-5; D is undetermined. Trimming left V 5 bases short and J 1 base short, with 8 bases between. CDR1 is SEHNR and CDR2 is FQNEAQ in the germline V gene (reference sequence). This CDR3 has 13 amino acids. CDR3 protein: CASSLGSQETQYF. The DNA of the CDR3 is TGTGCCAGCAGCCTAGGTTCCCAAGAGACCCAGTACTTC.

The chain links TRBV11-1 to TRBJ1-6; 9 bases are a match to TRBD1. Germline-derived CDR1 and CDR2 are SGHAT and FQDESV (reference sequence). The V and J ends lost 5 bases and 7 bases, in that order; junction bases with no gene match: 3. The CDR3 covers 14 residues. The CDR3 is CASSRDRGNSPLHF. In DNA form, the CDR3 reads TGTGCCAGCAGCCGCGACAGGGGGAATTCACCCCTCCACTTT. The full variable domain, in which reference TRBV11-1 and TRBJ1-6 provide the parts outside the CDR3, is EAEVAQSPRYKITEKSQAVAFWCDPISGHATLYWYRQILGQGPELLVQFQDESVVDDSQLPKDRFSAERLKGVDSTLKIQPAELGDSAMYLCASSRDRGNSPLHFGNGTRLTVT.

The gene calls are TRBV12-3 or TRBV12-4 and TRBJ2-3, with D possibly being TRBD2 (5 bases). This CDR3 is 13 amino acids long. Deletions cut 3 bases from V and 5 bases from J, with 9 bases between. Written as DNA, the CDR3 is TGTGCCAGCAGTTTGAGCGGCTTAGATACGCAGTATTTT. It encodes CASSLSGLDTQYF.

This clone occurred once. The J gene is TRBJ2-1, the V gene TRBV7-9; TRBD1 matches at 8 bases. This CDR3 has 17 amino acids. The germline V gene encodes CDR1 SEHNR and CDR2 FQNEAQ (reference sequence). The V and J ends lost 1 base and 4 bases, in that order; junction bases with no gene match: 9. The CDR3 DNA reads TGTGCCAGCAGCTTAGAGGGGGCAGGGGGCCCATACAATGAGCAGTTCTTC. Protein sequence: CASSLEGAGGPYNEQFF.

This sequence joins TRBV7-3 and TRBJ2-1; 8 bases align to TRBD1. The CDR3 covers 15 residues. Per germline, CDR1 SGHTA and CDR2 FQGTGA. J lost 0 bases, V lost 5 bases, and 3 bases had no gene match. The CDR3 bases are TGTGCCAGCAGCCGACAGGGGAGCTCCTACAATGAGCAGTTCTTC. Translating gives CASSRQGSSYNEQFF.

The chain combines TRBV5-1 with TRBJ1-6, with 9 positions matching TRBD1. CDR3 length: 15 amino acids. Trimming removed 0 bases from V and 11 bases from J; junction bases left unmatched: 6. Germline V lookup: CDR1 SGHRS, CDR2 YFSETQ. Here the CDR3 reads CASSLGGQGSPPLHF. For the CDR3, the DNA is TGCGCCAGCAGCTTGGGGGGACAGGGTAGTCCACCCCTCCACTTT.